The 30 T cell receptor beta chains in this list originate from one sample, sequenced in a study of blood T cells in healthy people across ages. Then a second PCR, running roughly 7 to 11 cycles, was carried out with a sample-barcoded 5' primer and a J-beta primer mix. TCRdb fed the 5' RACE reads into MiXCR, producing one record per CDR3 protein. The sample has 350,000 to 450,000 distinct CDR3 sequences; approximately 51% are singletons. Sequencing input: blood. The receptor source for this set is a man aged 55 to 69 in good health.

This clonotype was seen ten or more times. The chain carries TRBV20-1 and TRBJ2-3; possibly TRBD1 or TRBD2 for D (6 bases each). Germline CDR1 reads DFQATT; CDR2 reads SNEGSKA (reference sequence). V was cut by 6 bases and J by 4 bases, with 17 bases left in between. The CDR3 spans 14 residues. CDR3 in amino acids: CSAERGEEADTQYF. The CDR3 DNA sequence: TGCAGTGCCGAGAGGGGGGAGGAGGCAGATACGCAGTATTTT.

This clonotype has just a few counts. V gene TRBV7-8 combines with J gene TRBJ2-7; D gene unclear. Trimming cost V 2 bases and J 2 bases, with 7 bases left between them. Per germline, CDR1 SGHVS and CDR2 FQNEAQ. The CDR3 is 13 amino acids. CDR3 in amino acids: CASSLRAPYEQYF. In DNA, the CDR3 is TGTGCCAGCAGCTTAAGGGCCCCCTACGAGCAGTACTTC.

This clonotype turned up a few times. The chain uses TRBV7-2 and TRBJ2-7, with 10 bases identical to TRBD1. The CDR3 is made up of 16 amino acids. Trimming took 0 bases from V and 2 from J; bases not matched to a gene: 4. CDR1 and CDR2 (germline): SGHTA, FQGNSA. The CDR3 protein is CASSLATGTGAYEQYF. CDR3 DNA sequence: TGTGCCAGCAGCTTAGCCACCGGGACAGGGGCCTACGAGCAGTACTTC.

V and J are TRBV19 and TRBJ1-2; TRBD1 matches at 8 bases. Germline lookup yields CDR1 LNHDA and CDR2 SQIVND (reference sequence). The CDR3 sequence is 13 residues long. Losses at the gene ends were 7 bases for V and 4 bases for J; bases not matched to a gene: 5. This chain's CDR3 is CASTSDRAYGYTF. In nucleotides, the CDR3 is TGTGCCAGTACCTCGGACAGGGCCTATGGCTACACCTTC.

This clonotype was picked up a small number of times. The V gene is TRBV27, the J gene TRBJ2-3; 9 nucleotides align to TRBD2. Germline V gene sequence: CDR1 MNHEY, CDR2 SMNVEV (reference sequence). The V segment lost 8 bases and the J segment 3 bases; nucleotides outside the gene matches: 15. This CDR3 contains 17 residues. The DNA of the CDR3 is TGTGCCAGCGGGTCAGTTAGCGGGAGATGGGGAACAGATACGCAGTATTTT. This encodes CASGSVSGRWGTDTQYF.

This clonotype has ten or more counts. The chain uses TRBV7-2 and TRBJ2-7; D is unclear. The CDR3 length is 13 residues. V lost 5 bases, J lost 1 base, and 9 bases lay in between. The germline V gene has CDR1 SGHTA and CDR2 FQGNSA. The CDR3 sequence: CASSVEISYEQYF. The CDR3 bases are TGTGCCAGCAGCGTAGAGATTTCCTACGAGCAGTACTTC.

A few counts support this clonotype. Since a much larger clone is just one base distant, this may be a read error. The chain joins TRBV29-1 to TRBJ2-3; D uncertain. The CDR3 runs 10 residues. Germline V CDR1 and CDR2: SQVTM, ANQGSEA. This chain's CDR3 is CSVRTDAQYF. Written as DNA, the CDR3 is TGCAGCGTTCGAACAGATGCGCAGTATTTT.

In this sample, this clonotype turned up a few times. The chain links TRBV18 to TRBJ2-5; D possibly corresponds to TRBD2 (5 bases). Gene TRBJ2-7 matches the end of the DNA better, so the J call may be wrong. The CDR3 totals 12 residues. Germline V lookup: CDR1 KGHSH, CDR2 LQKENI. This CDR3 is CASSYGLDEQYF. Here the CDR3 DNA reads TGTGCCAGCTCCTACGGACTGGACGAGCAGTACTTC.

This clonotype was observed a few times. This rearrangement joins TRBV10-3 to TRBJ2-5, with 14 positions matching TRBD2. The CDR3 is made up of 16 amino acids. In germline, CDR1 is ENHRY, CDR2 SYGVKD. V lost 6 bases to trimming and J lost 2 bases; unmatched junction nucleotides: 5. The CDR3 DNA reads as TGTGCCATCAGCCCTCGGACTAGCGGGGGGCAAGAGACCCAGTACTTC. This translates into CAISPRTSGGQETQYF.

This clonotype was found once. This chain uses TRBV9 with TRBJ2-1; D is unclear. The J call may be wrong; the DNA end is better matched by TRBJ2-7. There are 15 residues in the CDR3. Looked up from germline, CDR1 is SGDLS and CDR2 is YYNGEE. The CDR3 loop reads CASSIGPSSSYEQYF. In nucleotides, the CDR3 is TGTGCCAGCAGCATAGGGCCCTCTAGCTCCTACGAGCAGTACTTC.

The V and J genes are TRBV20-1 and TRBJ2-1, with 7 bases identical to TRBD2. The CDR3 consists of 11 residues. CDR1 is DFQATT and CDR2 is SNEGSKA in the germline V gene (reference sequence). DNA for the CDR3: TGCGCGGGGGTAACCTACAATGAGCAGTTCTTC. This sequence encodes CAGVTYNEQFF.

V gene TRBV7-9 combines with J gene TRBJ2-5; maybe TRBD1 (6 bases). The CDR3 loop spans 15 amino acids. The V and J ends lost 5 bases and 7 bases respectively, with 20 bases between them. CDR1 is SEHNR and CDR2 is FQNEAQ in the germline V gene (reference sequence). CDR3 loop: CASSPQGQIPGTQYF. The CDR3 DNA reads TGTGCCAGCAGCCCCCAAGGACAGATCCCTGGGACCCAGTACTTC.

The J gene is TRBJ2-7, the V gene TRBV3-1; weak D call: TRBD2 (6 bases). Trimming took 2 bases from V and 7 from J, leaving 12 bases between them. The CDR3 has 13 residues. Germline V CDR1 and CDR2: LGHDT, YNNKEL (reference sequence). In nucleotides, the CDR3 is TGTGCCAGCAGCCAAACGGGACTTAGGGAGCAGTACTTC. Protein: CASSQTGLREQYF.

This sequence joins TRBV27 and TRBJ2-1; 7 positions match TRBD1. This CDR3 region has 17 residues. Germline values: CDR1 MNHEY, CDR2 SMNVEV (reference sequence). Trimming removed 2 bases from V and 7 bases from J; junction bases left unmatched: 14. CDR3 protein: CASSLTGRGPFRNEQFF. CDR3 in DNA: TGTGCCAGCAGTTTAACCGGAAGGGGGCCCTTCAGGAATGAGCAGTTCTTC.

This chain connects TRBV29-1 to TRBJ2-7; D unclear. Germline CDR1 is SQVTM and CDR2 is ANQGSEA. The V gene lost 6 bases and the J gene lost 0 bases, with 9 bases spanning the gap. This CDR3 is built from 12 residues. This chain's CDR3 is CSVTSDSYEQYF. CDR3 in DNA: TGCAGCGTCACCTCGGACTCCTACGAGCAGTACTTC.

CDR3 sequence reads: CSVDRFNEQFF. CDR3 sequence (DNA): TGCAGCGTTGACAGATTCAATGAGCAGTTCTTC. The J gene is TRBJ2-1, the V gene TRBV29-1; D not certain. The V and J ends lost 3 bases and 6 bases respectively, with 6 bases between them. The germline gives CDR1 SQVTM, CDR2 ANQGSEA. This CDR3 contains 11 residues.

This clonotype was counted between two and nine times. CDR3 protein: CSAGRGGTEAFF. The CDR3 DNA follows: TGCAGTGCCGGCCGGGGCGGCACTGAAGCTTTCTTT. The rearrangement joins TRBV20-1 to TRBJ1-1, with D possibly being TRBD1 (5 bases). Trimming pared 6 bases from V and 4 bases from J, leaving 12 bases between. The CDR3 contains 12 residues. Germline CDR1 and CDR2: DFQATT and SNEGSKA (reference sequence).

J is TRBJ2-3 and V is TRBV6-5, with 11 bases fitting TRBD2. V was pared by 4 bases and J by 7 bases, with 4 bases of the junction left unmatched. Germline CDR1 is MNHEY and CDR2 is SVGAGI. The CDR3 is 14 amino acids. The CDR3 coding sequence is TGTGCCAGCAGTTCTAGCGGGGGGACGAATACGCAGTATTTT. Encoded protein: CASSSSGGTNTQYF.

The chain recombines TRBV29-1 with TRBJ2-7; D not certain. Trimming stripped 3 bases from V and 3 bases from J, with 15 bases between. The CDR3 extends over 14 amino acids. CDR1 is SQVTM and CDR2 is ANQGSEA in the germline V gene. The CDR3 sequence: CSVELKGSLYEQYF. CDR3 in DNA: TGCAGCGTTGAGTTAAAGGGATCCCTCTACGAGCAGTACTTC.

The CDR3 region is CSARVPSGGPTEAFF. The CDR3 region has the DNA TGCAGTGCTAGAGTCCCCAGTGGGGGACCCACTGAAGCTTTCTTT. The J gene is TRBJ1-1, the V gene TRBV20-1, with a possible D match to TRBD1 (5 bases). The CDR3 is 15 amino acids. Germline loops: CDR1 DFQATT, CDR2 SNEGSKA (reference sequence). With 1 base removed from V and 4 bases from J, the gap between germline ends came to 16 bases.

The J gene is TRBJ2-4, the V gene TRBV6-2 or TRBV6-3; 7 positions agree with TRBD1. Germline V gene sequence: CDR1 MNHEY, CDR2 SVGEGT. This CDR3 comprises 19 residues. The junction had 19 bases not matched to a gene; V was cut back by 5 bases and J by 3 bases. The CDR3 coding sequence is TGTGCCAGCAGTCCAGGGGGACCCCGGGGCTACCGAGACAAAAACATTCAGTACTTC. As protein: CASSPGGPRGYRDKNIQYF.

The table lists this clonotype with a count of one. This may be a read error, as it is one base from a much larger clone. The rearrangement joins TRBV20-1 to TRBJ2-1; tentatively, D is TRBD1 (6 bases). Germline CDR1 is DFQATT and CDR2 is SNEGSKA (reference sequence). The V gene lost 3 bases and the J gene lost 5 bases, with 20 bases spanning the gap. The length of the CDR3 is 16 residues. The CDR3 DNA follows: TGCAGTGCTAGGGACCTTGGGGGCAAAATTCACAATGAGCAGTTCTTC. It translates to CSARDLGGKIHNEQFF.

The chain joins TRBV7-2 to TRBJ2-1; 11 positions match TRBD2. Germline lookup yields CDR1 SGHTA and CDR2 FQGNSA. The junction had 9 bases not matched to a gene; V was cut back by 1 base and J by 7 bases. The CDR3 contains 17 residues. CDR3 loop: CASSLVGLAASRNEQFF. The CDR3 DNA follows: TGTGCCAGCAGCTTAGTGGGACTAGCGGCGAGCAGAAATGAGCAGTTCTTC.

The rearrangement joins TRBV6-2 or TRBV6-3 to TRBJ2-7; TRBD1 matches at 7 bases. V shed 6 bases, J shed 8 bases, and the junction held 16 bases outside the gene matches. Germline values: CDR1 MNHEY, CDR2 SVGEGT. The CDR3 has 15 amino acids. The CDR3 DNA reads TGTGCCAGCAGGACGACCGGGACAGCCAGTAGGAAGCAGTACTTC. Its protein product is CASRTTGTASRKQYF.

The J gene is TRBJ2-1, the V gene TRBV7-2, with 7 nucleotides matching TRBD2. This CDR3 has 16 amino acids. CDR1 SGHTA and CDR2 FQGNSA come from the germline V gene. V trimming: 4 bases; J trimming: 3 bases; junction bases outside the gene matches: 9. This chain's CDR3 is CASSSRGASGYNEQFF. The CDR3, as DNA: TGTGCCAGCAGCTCAAGAGGGGCTAGCGGCTACAATGAGCAGTTCTTC. The whole variable domain, filled in from reference TRBV7-2 and TRBJ2-1, reads GAGVSQSPSNKVTEKGKDVELRCDPISGHTALYWYRQSLGQGLEFLIYFQGNSAPDKSGLPSDRFSAERTGGSVSTLTIQRTQQEDSAVYLCASSSRGASGYNEQFFGPGTRLTVL.

The chain uses TRBV6-6 and TRBJ1-4; D might be TRBD1 (5 bases). The V gene's germline CDR1 is MNHNY and CDR2 SVGAGI (reference sequence). The CDR3 extends over 14 amino acids. With 10 bases removed from V and 5 bases from J, the gap between germline ends came to 17 bases. CDR3 sequence reads: CATARTNTNEKLFF. The CDR3 DNA reads as TGTGCCACCGCACGGACAAACACCAATGAAAAACTGTTTTTT.

This sequence joins TRBV25-1 and TRBJ2-5; D remains unclear. Germline V gene data show CDR1 as MGHDK and CDR2 as SYGVNS. The ends were cut back, 6 bases at V and 4 bases at J, with 12 bases in the middle. There are 13 residues in the CDR3. The DNA for the CDR3 is TGTGCCAGCAGCGTTTGGAGAGGAGAGACCCAGTACTTC. The encoded protein is CASSVWRGETQYF.

This chain joins TRBV4-3 and TRBJ2-1; 8 bases fit TRBD2. CDR1 and CDR2 (germline): LGHNA, YSLEER. This CDR3 has 16 amino acids. V trimming: 5 bases; J trimming: 1 base; junction bases outside the gene matches: 7. The CDR3 here is CASSFQLAGSYNEQFF. For the CDR3, the DNA is TGCGCCAGCAGCTTCCAGTTAGCGGGGTCCTACAATGAGCAGTTCTTC.

This clonotype was detected only a few times. The chain uses TRBV4-2 and TRBJ2-4, with 16 bases identical to TRBD2. The CDR3 is 16 residues long. The V and J ends lost 0 bases and 10 bases, in that order; junction bases with no gene match: 3. CDR1 is LGHNA and CDR2 is YNFKEQ in the germline V gene. CDR3 nucleotides: TGTGCCAGCAGCCAAGAGCCGGGACTAGCGGGGGGGATTCAGTACTTC. Protein product: CASSQEPGLAGGIQYF.

The chain joins TRBV28 to TRBJ2-7, with 9 bases matching TRBD1. V was clipped by 6 bases and J by 6 bases; unmatched bases: 12. CDR3 size: 15 residues. In germline, CDR1 is MDHEN, CDR2 SYDVKM. The DNA of the CDR3 is TGTGCCAGCAGCCGAGGGGGGACAGGGCTCTCCGAGCAGTACTTC. Protein sequence: CASSRGGTGLSEQYF. The full variable domain, rest sourced from reference TRBV28 and TRBJ2-7, is DVKVTQSSRYLVKRTGEKVFLECVQDMDHENMFWYRQDPGLGLRLIYFSYDVKMKEKGDIPEGYSVSREKKERFSLILESASTNQTSMYLCASSRGGTGLSEQYFGPGTRLTVT.